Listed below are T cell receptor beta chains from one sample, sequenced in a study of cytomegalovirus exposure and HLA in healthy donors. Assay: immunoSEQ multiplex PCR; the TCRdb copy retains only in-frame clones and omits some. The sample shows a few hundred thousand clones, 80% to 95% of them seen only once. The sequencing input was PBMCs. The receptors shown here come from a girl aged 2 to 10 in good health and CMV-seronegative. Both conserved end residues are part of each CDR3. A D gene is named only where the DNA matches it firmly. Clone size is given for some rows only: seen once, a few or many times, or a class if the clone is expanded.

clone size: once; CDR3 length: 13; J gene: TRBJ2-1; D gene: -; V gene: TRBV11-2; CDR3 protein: CASSLDETREQFF; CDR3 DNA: TGTGCCAGCAGCTTAGATGAAACCCGGGAGCAGTTCTTC
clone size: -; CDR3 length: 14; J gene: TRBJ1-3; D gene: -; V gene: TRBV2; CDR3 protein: CASTYEGVGNTIYF; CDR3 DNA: TGTGCCAGCACGTACGAGGGAGTGGGAAACACCATATATTTT
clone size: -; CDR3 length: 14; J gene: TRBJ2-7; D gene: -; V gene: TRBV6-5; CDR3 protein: CASSYSGLSYEQYF; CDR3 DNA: TGTGCCAGCAGTTACTCTGGGCTCTCCTACGAGCAGTACTTC
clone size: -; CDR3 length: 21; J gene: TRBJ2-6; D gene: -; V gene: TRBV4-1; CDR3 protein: CASSPTGLGSELTFGANVLTF; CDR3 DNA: TGCGCCAGCAGCCCCACAGGGCTAGGGTCGGAATTAACTTTTGGGGCCAACGTCCTGACTTTC
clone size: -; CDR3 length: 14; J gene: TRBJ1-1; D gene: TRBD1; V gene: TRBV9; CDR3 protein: CASSLGTGNTEAFF; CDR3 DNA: TGTGCCAGCAGCCTCGGGACAGGGAACACTGAAGCTTTCTTT
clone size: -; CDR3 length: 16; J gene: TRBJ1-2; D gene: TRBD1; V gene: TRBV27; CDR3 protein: CASSMDSGTGIYGYTF; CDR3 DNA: TGTGCCAGCAGTATGGACTCCGGGACAGGGATCTATGGCTACACCTTC
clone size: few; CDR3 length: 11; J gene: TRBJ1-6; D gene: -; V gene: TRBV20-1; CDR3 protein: CSAKDGRTLHF; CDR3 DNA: TGCAGTGCTAAGGACGGGAGGACCCTCCACTTT
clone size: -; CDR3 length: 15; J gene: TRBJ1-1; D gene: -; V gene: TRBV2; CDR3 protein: CASSGTAYSNTEAFF; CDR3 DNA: TGTGCCAGCAGTGGGACAGCGTATTCGAACACTGAAGCTTTCTTT
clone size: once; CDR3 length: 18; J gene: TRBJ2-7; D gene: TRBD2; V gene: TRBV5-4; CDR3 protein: CASSLVLTSGSSVREQYF; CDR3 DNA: TGTGCCAGCAGCTTGGTTCTCACTAGCGGGAGCAGTGTCCGCGAGCAGTACTTC
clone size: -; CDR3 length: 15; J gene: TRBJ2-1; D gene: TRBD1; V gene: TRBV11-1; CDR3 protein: CASSPDRGRDNEQFF; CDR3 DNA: TGTGCCAGCAGCCCTGACAGGGGAAGGGACAATGAGCAGTTCTTC
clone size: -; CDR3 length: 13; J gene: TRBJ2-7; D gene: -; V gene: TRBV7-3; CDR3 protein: CASSAGTSGEQYF; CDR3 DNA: TGTGCCAGCAGCGCCGGGACAAGCGGCGAGCAGTACTTC
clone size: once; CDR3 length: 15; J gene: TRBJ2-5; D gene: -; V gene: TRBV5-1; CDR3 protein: CASSLTLGVQETQYF; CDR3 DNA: TGCGCCAGCAGCTTGACTCTCGGGGTCCAAGAGACCCAGTACTTC
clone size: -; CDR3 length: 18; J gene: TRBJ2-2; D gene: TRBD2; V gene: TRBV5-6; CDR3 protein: CASSLAPTLAGYTGELFF; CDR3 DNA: TGTGCCAGCAGCTTGGCTCCCACGCTAGCGGGGTACACCGGGGAGCTGTTTTTT
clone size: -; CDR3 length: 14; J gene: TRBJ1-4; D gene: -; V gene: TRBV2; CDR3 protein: CASSDGRGTEKLFF; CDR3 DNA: TGTGCCAGCAGTGACGGCAGGGGAACTGAAAAACTGTTTTTT
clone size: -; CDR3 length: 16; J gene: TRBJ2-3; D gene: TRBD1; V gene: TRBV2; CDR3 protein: CASRRTGGLVTDTQYF; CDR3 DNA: TGTGCCAGCAGACGGACAGGGGGCCTTGTAACAGATACGCAGTATTTT
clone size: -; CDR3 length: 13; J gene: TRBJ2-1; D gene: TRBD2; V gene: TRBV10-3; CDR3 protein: CATLAGADNEQFF; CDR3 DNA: TGTGCCACTCTAGCGGGAGCGGACAATGAGCAGTTCTTC
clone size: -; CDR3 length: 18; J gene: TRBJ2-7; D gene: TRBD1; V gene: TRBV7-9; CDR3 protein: CASSLPTSARQGYYEQYF; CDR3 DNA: TGTGCCAGCAGCCTCCCTACTTCTGCCAGACAGGGCTACTACGAGCAGTACTTC
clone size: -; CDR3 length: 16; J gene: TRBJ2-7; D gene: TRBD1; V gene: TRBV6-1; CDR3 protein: CASSEALTGGSYEQYF; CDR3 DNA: TGTGCCAGCAGTGAAGCGCTTACAGGGGGCTCCTACGAGCAGTACTTC
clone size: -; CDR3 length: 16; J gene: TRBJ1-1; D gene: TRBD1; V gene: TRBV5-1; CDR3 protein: CASSYSPGQVGPEAFF; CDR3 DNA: TGCGCCAGCAGCTATTCTCCCGGACAGGTGGGGCCTGAAGCTTTCTTT
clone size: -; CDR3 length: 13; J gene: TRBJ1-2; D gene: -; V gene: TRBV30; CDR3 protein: CAWNSQGPYGYTF; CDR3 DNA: TGTGCCTGGAATTCTCAGGGGCCCTATGGCTACACCTTC
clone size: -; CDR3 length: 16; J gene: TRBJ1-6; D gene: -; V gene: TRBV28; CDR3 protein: CASSLSTGQYNSPLHF; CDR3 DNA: TGTGCCAGCAGTTTATCCACAGGACAGTATAATTCACCCCTCCACTTT
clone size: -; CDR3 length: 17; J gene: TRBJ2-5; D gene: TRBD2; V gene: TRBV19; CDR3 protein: CASSISAGAVGQETQYF; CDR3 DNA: TGTGCCAGTAGTATATCAGCGGGGGCGGTCGGGCAAGAGACCCAGTACTTC
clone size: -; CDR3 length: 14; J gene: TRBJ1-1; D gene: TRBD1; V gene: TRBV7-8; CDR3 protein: CASRQGALNTEAFF; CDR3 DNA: TGTGCCAGCAGACAGGGGGCATTGAACACTGAAGCTTTCTTT
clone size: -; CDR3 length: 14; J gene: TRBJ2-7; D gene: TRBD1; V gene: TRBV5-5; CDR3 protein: CASSLNDRVYEQYF; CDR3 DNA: TGTGCCAGCAGCTTGAACGACAGGGTCTACGAGCAGTACTTC
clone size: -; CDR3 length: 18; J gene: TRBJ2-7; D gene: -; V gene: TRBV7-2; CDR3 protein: CASSLVRGTGTLPYEQYF; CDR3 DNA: TGTGCCAGCAGCTTAGTGCGGGGCACCGGGACTTTACCCTACGAGCAGTACTTC
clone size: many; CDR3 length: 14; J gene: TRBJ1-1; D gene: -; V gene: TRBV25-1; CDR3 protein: CASSEGALFTEAFF; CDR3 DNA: TGTGCCAGCAGTGAAGGGGCTTTGTTCACTGAAGCTTTCTTT
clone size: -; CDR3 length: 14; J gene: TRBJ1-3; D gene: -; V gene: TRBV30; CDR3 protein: CAWSVLVGGNTIYF; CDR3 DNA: TGTGCCTGGAGTGTACTAGTTGGGGGAAACACCATATATTTT
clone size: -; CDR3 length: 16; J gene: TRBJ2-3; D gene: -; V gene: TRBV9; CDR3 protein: CASSAHPRGSTDTQYF; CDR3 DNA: TGTGCCAGCAGCGCCCATCCTAGGGGCTCCACAGATACGCAGTATTTT
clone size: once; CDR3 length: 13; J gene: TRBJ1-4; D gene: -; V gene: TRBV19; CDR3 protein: CASKDSTNEKLFF; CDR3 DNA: TGTGCCAGTAAAGACTCAACTAATGAAAAACTGTTTTTT
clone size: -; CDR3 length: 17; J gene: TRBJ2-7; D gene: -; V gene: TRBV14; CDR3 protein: CASSQDSRGLVVYEQYF; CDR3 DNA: TGTGCCAGCAGCCAAGATTCGCGGGGGCTGGTGGTTTACGAGCAGTACTTC
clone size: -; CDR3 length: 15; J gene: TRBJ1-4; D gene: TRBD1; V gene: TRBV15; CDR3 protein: CATSSPTGANEKLFF; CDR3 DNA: TGTGCCACCAGCAGCCCCACAGGGGCAAATGAAAAACTGTTTTTT